Sequencing of this T cell receptor (beta chain) was carried out in a study of T-cell reconstitution after alpha-beta-depleted transplantation in children (dated by TCRdb to the mid-2010s). Background on the whole study: Using TCR repertoire profiling, the study quantitatively followed how T-cell immune reconstitution unfolded in children after TCRalphabeta/CD19-depleted allogeneic hematopoietic cell transplantation. Overall study results and their limits: Over subsequent months, a decline in hyperexpanded clone frequencies was noted, and after one year, T-cell counts and TCRbeta diversity were mostly ascribed to newly produced T cells. In some patients, high TCRbeta diversity at day 60 was attributed to recipient T cells and intrathymic progenitors that had survived conditioning. The apparently early alphabetaT-cell count recovery about two months after transplant was reportedly dependent on only several hundred rapidly expanded clones derived from non-depleted graft cells.

In regard to this clonotype: Its antigen is not yet known. Per-nucleotide qualities are absent, and no much larger clonotype sits a single base away.

The intended sense of this specimen's treatment or condition label: allogeneic hematopoietic cell transplantation with graft depleted of TCRalphabeta T cells and CD19 B cells. Transplant recipients were children who received TCRalphabeta/CD19-depleted allogeneic hematopoietic cell grafts. The method was PCR. TCRdb names Illumina HiSeq 2500 as the instrument used. Molecular barcoding was employed in the preparation of TCR libraries, with unique molecular identifiers being used to normalize TCRbeta repertoire quantification. The public reads were reanalyzed by TCRdb: fastp trimming at Q25, MiXCR alignment, in-frame beta chains only. Entries are consolidated by CDR3 protein sequence, retaining the most common genes and DNA. This sample holds about 420,000 distinct CDR3 sequences; around 15% were observed only once. The leading ten clones occupy 25% to 35% of the sample. V and J lose 4 bases and 0 bases, and a span of 17 bases separates them. The CDR3 spans 16 residues, from the cysteine through the phenylalanine. Only the CDR3 part of the read is kept: 48 bases, read in frame from the first base. CDR1 SGHRS and CDR2 YFSETQ are derived from the germline V gene.

The receptor chain draws on TRBV5-1 and TRBJ2-7; the D region possibly corresponds to TRBD1 (6 bases align). This specimen was PBMCs, mostly from graft donor cells, taken 360 days after TCRalphabeta/CD19-depleted stem cell transplant. This TCR was recovered from a boy in the first two years of life who had a stem cell transplant for Wiskott-Aldrich syndrome, so the T cells may come from the graft donor. The DNA sequence is given as TGCGCCAGCAGCCCGGAGGCTAACAGGGCCTCCTACGAGCAGTACTTC. It is translated as CASSPEANRASYEQYF.